This T cell receptor (beta chain) is drawn from a study of cytomegalovirus exposure and HLA in healthy donors. In germline, CDR1 is LNHDA, CDR2 SQIVND (reference sequence). Between the trimmed V and J ends, which lost 1 base and 8 bases, there was a span of 12 bases. The CDR3 is 14 residues long. Clones were read by immunoSEQ multiplex PCR, and TCRdb kept only the in-frame ones, dropping some. The sample lists some 70,000 clones, about 96% occurring once. With respect to this clone: The antigen remains unidentified.

Study-wide findings and caveats: Most TCR sequences were rare, but some public TCRs occurred in many donors.

The chain carries TRBV19 and TRBJ2-1; perhaps TRBD2 as D (6 bases). This receptor was identified in a man aged 18 to 35 in good health and CMV-seronegative. Sequences were obtained from PBMCs. DNA for the CDR3: TGTGCCAGTAGTATAGCTGGGGCTAGCGATGAGCAGTTCTTC. It yields the protein CASSIAGASDEQFF.